One and the same sample provided the 14 T cell receptor beta chains below, sequenced in a study of tumor-infiltrating lymphocytes in localized non-small cell lung cancer. TCRdb's table, derived via immunoSEQ multiplex PCR, lists solely in-frame clones and lacks some. The table lists around 15,000 clones, roughly 70% of them singletons. The sample consisted of lung tumor tissue. The receptors originated from a human donor with non-small cell lung cancer.

The rearrangement links TRBV6-5 to TRBJ1-1; no firm D call. This CDR3 spans 13 amino acids. Germline CDR1 MNHEY, CDR2 SVGAGI. The V and J ends lost 7 bases and 0 bases respectively, with 9 bases between them. The CDR3 here is CASIYGMNTEAFF. CDR3 nucleotide sequence: TGTGCCAGCATATATGGGATGAACACTGAAGCTTTCTTT.

The rearrangement links TRBV5-5 to TRBJ2-7, with 7 bases that match TRBD1. V shed 4 bases, J shed 0 bases, and the junction held 7 bases outside the gene matches. The CDR3 is 15 amino acids. Germline V lookup: CDR1 SGHKS, CDR2 YYEKEE (reference sequence). This CDR3 is CASSLGQKSSYEQYF. The CDR3 region has the DNA TGTGCCAGCAGCCTGGGACAGAAGAGCTCCTACGAGCAGTACTTC.

This rearrangement joins TRBV15 to TRBJ1-4; no reliable D call. The CDR3 loop spans 16 amino acids. Germline V gene sequence: CDR1 LNHNV, CDR2 YYDKDF (reference sequence). Trimming shortened V by 0 bases and J by 6 bases, and 14 bases separated the two germline ends. The CDR3 spells CATSREVTVGDEKLFF. In nucleotides, the CDR3 is TGTGCCACCAGCAGAGAAGTAACAGTGGGAGATGAAAAACTGTTTTTT.

The gene calls are TRBV5-1 and TRBJ2-3, with 8 bases lining up with TRBD2. V dropped 3 bases and J dropped 3; count of bases not matched to a gene: 9. CDR3 length: 16 amino acids. From germline, CDR1 is SGHRS and CDR2 YFSETQ. In DNA form, the CDR3 reads TGCGCCAGCAGCTCTTCAGCGGGAGAGGGAACAGATACGCAGTATTTT. Translated, it gives CASSSSAGEGTDTQYF.

The CDR3 sequence: CASSAGASINTGELFF. In DNA form, the CDR3 reads TGTGCCAGCAGTGCCGGGGCCTCCATTAACACCGGGGAGCTGTTTTTT. This rearrangement joins TRBV6-4 to TRBJ2-2, with D perhaps assigned TRBD1 or TRBD2 (5 bases each). Trimming took 4 bases from V and 2 from J, leaving 14 bases between them. CDR1 MRHNA and CDR2 SNTAGT come from the germline V gene. The CDR3 runs 16 residues.

This chain joins TRBV7-2 and TRBJ2-5; 9 positions match TRBD2. This CDR3 is built from 16 residues. Germline CDR1 SGHTA, CDR2 FQGNSA. Losses at the gene ends were 1 base for V and 3 bases for J; bases not matched to a gene: 6. Here the CDR3 reads CASSLGTRGGEETQYF. The CDR3 DNA follows: TGTGCCAGCAGCTTAGGGACGCGGGGGGGAGAAGAGACCCAGTACTTC.

This rearrangement joins TRBV11-2 to TRBJ1-1; possibly TRBD1 for D (5 bases). The germline gives CDR1 SGHAT, CDR2 FQNNGV. This CDR3 has 14 amino acids. Trimming left V 4 bases short and J 1 base short, with 10 bases between. The CDR3 DNA follows: TGTGCCAGCAGCTCCGGGGGTTGGAACACTGAAGCTTTCTTT. Protein sequence: CASSSGGWNTEAFF.

V usage is TRBV7-3 and J usage is TRBJ2-1, with TRBD2 matching 8 bases. The V gene end was trimmed by 10 bases and the J gene end by 7 bases; junction bases not matched to a gene: 21. CDR3 length: 17 amino acids. The germline V gene has CDR1 SGHTA and CDR2 FQGTGA. The CDR3 DNA reads as TGTGCCACCCATCAGGGAAGCGGGAGATTAGTTATGAATGAGCAGTTCTTC. The encoded protein is CATHQGSGRLVMNEQFF.

J is TRBJ1-1 and V is TRBV21-1; the table's TRBD1 call for D was not verified on the DNA. TRBV21-1 is noted as a pseudogene. This CDR3 is built from 15 residues. This CDR3 is CASSTHRGLNTEAFF. CDR3 DNA: TGTGCCAGCAGCACACACAGGGGGCTTAACACTGAAGCTTTCTTT.

The DNA for the CDR3 is TGTGCCAGCAGCCCAGACTCCGGAAACACCATATATTTT. As protein: CASSPDSGNTIYF. The rearrangement uses TRBV7-2 and TRBJ1-3; D is undetermined. The CDR3 runs 13 residues. The V end lost 5 bases, the J end lost 4 bases, and 9 bases lay between the germline ends. The germline gives CDR1 SGHTA, CDR2 FQGNSA.

The chain recombines TRBV27 with TRBJ1-6, with D unresolved. Germline CDR1 reads MNHEY; CDR2 reads SMNVEV (reference sequence). V shed 7 bases and J shed 10 bases, with 17 bases lying between them. The CDR3 is 14 amino acids. DNA of the CDR3: TGTGCCAGCACCCCGGGAGTAGTAGGCTCACCCCTCCACTTT. This gives the protein CASTPGVVGSPLHF.

The chain couples TRBV5-6 to TRBJ2-1, with D possibly being TRBD2 (7 bases). This CDR3 is built from 15 residues. V shed 2 bases and J shed 2 bases, with 11 bases lying between them. Germline values: CDR1 SGHDT, CDR2 YYEEEE. The CDR3 region has the DNA TGTGCCAGCAGCTTAGGGGGGGCCGCCTACAATGAGCAGTTCTTC. It yields the protein CASSLGGAAYNEQFF.

The V gene is TRBV10-3, the J gene TRBJ2-3; 8 nucleotides match TRBD1. CDR1 ENHRY and CDR2 SYGVKD come from the germline V gene. The junction had 3 bases not matched to a gene; V was cut back by 4 bases and J by 0 bases. The CDR3 contains 15 residues. The CDR3 nucleotides read TGTGCCATCAGTGTCAGGGGGCCTAGCACAGATACGCAGTATTTT. Amino acids: CAISVRGPSTDTQYF.

The chain is built from TRBV19 and TRBJ2-1; 7 bases agree with TRBD2. The V gene end was trimmed by 4 bases and the J gene end by 5 bases; junction bases not matched to a gene: 11. The CDR3 loop spans 16 amino acids. CDR1 is LNHDA, CDR2 SQIVND, per germline (reference sequence). The CDR3 coding sequence is TGTGCCAGTAGTAGACCGGGACTAACAAAAAACAATGAGCAGTTCTTC. Translation gives CASSRPGLTKNNEQFF.